These 9 T cell receptor beta chains came from one sample sequenced in a study of OX40 agonist ivuxolimab in advanced cancers. Library generation was performed with the immunoSEQ multiplex PCR assay. TCRdb took over this immuneACCESS table, retaining in-frame rearrangements with V and J assigned. Such tables are incomplete; in checked studies, under half of the missing clones stem from an unresolved V gene, and the remainder is unexplained. The sample data list over 60,000 clones, and around 85% of these were observed just once. The ten largest make up roughly 4% of the sample. Specimen: CD4+ or CD8+ T cells sorted from blood, collected in a trial of the OX40 agonist ivuxolimab. The receptors were sampled from an adult with an advanced solid tumor such as melanoma, head and neck, liver or kidney cancer.

This chain joins TRBV19 and TRBJ1-1, with a tentative D call TRBD1 (5 bases). Trimming took off 6 bases at V and 2 bases at J, with 19 bases between the two ends. The length of the CDR3 is 16 residues. The V gene's germline CDR1 is LNHDA and CDR2 SQIVND (reference sequence). CDR3: CASSLPGGGYNTEAFF. The DNA of the CDR3 is TGTGCCAGTAGCCTCCCGGGGGGTGGCTACAACACTGAAGCTTTCTTT.

This chain uses TRBV15 with TRBJ1-1, with D unclear. This CDR3 spans 14 amino acids. CDR1 and CDR2 (germline): LNHNV, YYDKDF (reference sequence). Trimming left V 2 bases short and J 1 base short, with 8 bases between. The CDR3 DNA reads TGTGCCACCAGCAGACGTGCTCCGAACACTGAAGCTTTCTTT. It translates to CATSRRAPNTEAFF.

The rearrangement links TRBV7-3 to TRBJ1-5, with D perhaps matching TRBD1 (5 bases). CDR1 and CDR2 (germline): SGHTA, FQGTGA. V was pared by 3 bases and J by 6 bases, with 18 bases between. The CDR3 is 16 residues long. CDR3 in amino acids: CASSFERGRALQPQHF. DNA for the CDR3: TGTGCCAGCAGCTTTGAACGCGGCAGGGCTCTTCAGCCCCAGCATTTT.

The chain is built from TRBV7-6 and TRBJ2-5, with a weak D call TRBD2 (7 bases). Trimming cost V 1 base and J 3 bases, with 12 bases left between them. The CDR3 contains 15 residues. The germline gives CDR1 SGHVS, CDR2 FNYEAQ. CDR3 region: CASSLVGGGEETQYF. CDR3 DNA: TGTGCCAGCAGCTTAGTTGGAGGGGGGGAAGAGACCCAGTACTTC. The variable domain in full, with the rest retrieved from reference TRBV7-6 and TRBJ2-5, is GAGVSQSPRYKVTKRGQDVALRCDPISGHVSLYWYRQALGQGPEFLTYFNYEAQQDKSGLPNDRFSAERPEGSISTLTIQRTEQRDSAMYRCASSLVGGGEETQYFGPGTRLLVL.

This chain joins TRBV27 and TRBJ1-2; D not certain. In germline, CDR1 is MNHEY, CDR2 SMNVEV (reference sequence). V shed 5 bases and J shed 0 bases, with 13 bases lying between them. This CDR3 has 15 amino acids. The CDR3 bases are TGTGCCAGCAGTACCCGACGGACCCCTAACTATGGCTACACCTTC. Its protein product is CASSTRRTPNYGYTF.

The chain has TRBV28 and TRBJ1-1; D remains ambiguous. Trimming removed 8 bases from V and 4 bases from J, with 5 bases in between. Germline V gene data show CDR1 as MDHEN and CDR2 as SYDVKM. CDR3 length equals 10 residues. The CDR3 nucleotides read TGTGCCAGCCGTACCACTGAAGCTTTCTTT. Its protein product is CASRTTEAFF.

This clone was recorded once. No conserved phenylalanine or tryptophan ends this CDR3, so it is likely a read error. It is unclear where the CDR3 begins or ends on the DNA, so no DNA is shown, and the CDR3 is as TCRdb lists it. J is TRBJ1-2 and V is TRBV5-6; TRBD1, as called in the table, went unchecked against the DNA. Germline V gives CDR1 SGHDT, CDR2 YYEEEE. The CDR3 contains 15 residues when both ends are counted. The CDR3 sequence is CASSLGTALSQIKMA.

The chain joins TRBV5-1 to TRBJ2-7; D unresolved. The CDR3 is 14 amino acids. CDR1 and CDR2 (germline): SGHRS, YFSETQ. V was trimmed by 2 bases and J by 2 bases, leaving 11 bases between them. Written as DNA, the CDR3 is TGCGCCAGCAGCTTATCAGTAACCACCTACGAGCAGTACTTC. This translates into CASSLSVTTYEQYF. Supplemented by reference TRBV5-1 and TRBJ2-7, the full variable domain reads KAGVTQTPRYLIKTRGQQVTLSCSPISGHRSVSWYQQTPGQGLQFLFEYFSETQRNKGNFPGRFSGRQFSNSRSEMNVSTLELGDSALYLCASSLSVTTYEQYFGPGTRLTVT.

The V gene is TRBV4-2, the J gene TRBJ2-5, with 7 positions matching TRBD1. The CDR3 runs to 17 residues. Germline CDR1 LGHNA, CDR2 YNFKEQ. V lost 1 base, J lost 4 bases, and 12 bases stayed unmatched. CDR3: CASSQAGDRARGETQYF. Written as DNA, the CDR3 is TGTGCCAGCAGCCAAGCCGGAGACAGGGCCCGGGGAGAGACCCAGTACTTC.